A single sample gave rise to the 3 T cell receptor beta chains below, sequenced in a study of cytomegalovirus exposure and HLA in healthy donors. 60 Vbeta and 13 Jbeta primers were used in PCR. Produced via immunoSEQ multiplex PCR; TCRdb's table is partial and in-frame only. The sample lists roughly 38,000 clones, more than 85% occurring once. The sample taken for sequencing was PBMCs. These receptors all come from a woman aged 18 to 35 in good health and CMV-seronegative.

The gene calls are TRBV28 and TRBJ2-3; 7 nucleotides match TRBD1. Trimming removed 6 bases from V and 3 bases from J; junction bases left unmatched: 12. CDR1 is MDHEN, CDR2 SYDVKM, per germline. The CDR3 is made up of 16 amino acids. CDR3 sequence: CASRPQGLTGTDTQYF. Here the CDR3 DNA reads TGTGCCAGCAGGCCACAGGGGCTAACCGGGACAGATACGCAGTATTTT.

With regard to this clone: Other DNA sequences in the same sample also yield this CDR3. The gene calls are TRBV5-6 and TRBJ2-7, with TRBD2 identical over 7 bases. Germline trimming cut 4 bases from V and 6 bases from J; bases unmatched to any gene: 19. Germline CDR1 is SGHDT and CDR2 is YYEEEE. This CDR3 contains 17 residues. This chain's CDR3 is CASSKDTWDYRGGEQYF. CDR3 nucleotide sequence: TGTGCCAGCAGCAAGGACACTTGGGACTACCGTGGGGGCGAGCAGTACTTC.

J is TRBJ2-3 and V is TRBV13; D is uncertain. V lost 5 bases, J lost 7 bases, and 10 bases lay in between. This CDR3 has 12 residues. Germline loops: CDR1 PRHDT, CDR2 FYEKMQ (reference sequence). As DNA, the CDR3 is TGTGCCAGCAGCCGCAAACCTAATACGCAGTATTTT. As protein: CASSRKPNTQYF.